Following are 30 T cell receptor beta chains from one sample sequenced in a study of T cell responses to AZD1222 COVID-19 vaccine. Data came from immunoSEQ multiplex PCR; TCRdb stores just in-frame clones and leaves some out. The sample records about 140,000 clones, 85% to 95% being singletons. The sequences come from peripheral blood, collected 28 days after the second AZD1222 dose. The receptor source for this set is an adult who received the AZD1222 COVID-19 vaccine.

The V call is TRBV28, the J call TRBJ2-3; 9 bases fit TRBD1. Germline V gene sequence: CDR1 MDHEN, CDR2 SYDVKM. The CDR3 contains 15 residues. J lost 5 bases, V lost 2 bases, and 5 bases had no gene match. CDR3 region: CASSLPGTGRDTQYF. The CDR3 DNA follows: TGTGCCAGCAGTTTACCCGGGACAGGGCGAGATACGCAGTATTTT.

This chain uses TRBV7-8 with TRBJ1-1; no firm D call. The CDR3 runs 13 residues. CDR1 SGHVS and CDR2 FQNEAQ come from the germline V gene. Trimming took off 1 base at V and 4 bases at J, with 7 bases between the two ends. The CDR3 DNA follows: TGTGCCAGCAGCTTAGACGGAGGCACTGAAGCTTTCTTT. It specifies CASSLDGGTEAFF.

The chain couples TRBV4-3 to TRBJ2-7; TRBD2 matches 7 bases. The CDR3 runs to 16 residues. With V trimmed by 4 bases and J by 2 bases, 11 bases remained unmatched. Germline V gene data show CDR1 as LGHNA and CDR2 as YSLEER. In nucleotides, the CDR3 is TGCGCCAGCAGCCGAGTGTGGGGGGGACCTACCTACGAGCAGTACTTC. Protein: CASSRVWGGPTYEQYF.

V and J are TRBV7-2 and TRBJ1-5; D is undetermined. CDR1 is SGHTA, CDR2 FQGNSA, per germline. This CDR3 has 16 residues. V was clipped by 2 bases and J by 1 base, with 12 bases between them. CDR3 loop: CASSLTSPVSNQPQHF. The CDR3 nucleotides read TGTGCCAGCAGCTTAACCAGTCCAGTAAGCAATCAGCCCCAGCATTTT.

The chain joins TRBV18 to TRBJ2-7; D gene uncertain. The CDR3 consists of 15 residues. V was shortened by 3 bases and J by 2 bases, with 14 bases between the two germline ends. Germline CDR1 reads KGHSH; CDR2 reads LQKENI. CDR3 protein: CASSPPERFPYEQYF. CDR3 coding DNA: TGTGCCAGCTCACCCCCGGAACGGTTCCCCTACGAGCAGTACTTC.

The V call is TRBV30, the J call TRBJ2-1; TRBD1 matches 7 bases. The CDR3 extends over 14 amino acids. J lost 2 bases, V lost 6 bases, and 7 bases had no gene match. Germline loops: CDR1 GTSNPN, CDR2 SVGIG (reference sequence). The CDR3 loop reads CACKTGVTYNEQFF. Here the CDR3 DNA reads TGTGCCTGTAAAACAGGGGTGACCTACAATGAGCAGTTCTTC. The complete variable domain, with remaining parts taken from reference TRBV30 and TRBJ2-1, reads SQTIHQWPATLVQPVGSPLSLECTVEGTSNPNLYWYRQAAGRGLQLLFYSVGIGQISSEVPQNLSASRPQDRQFILSSKKLLLSDSGFYLCACKTGVTYNEQFFGPGTRLTVL.

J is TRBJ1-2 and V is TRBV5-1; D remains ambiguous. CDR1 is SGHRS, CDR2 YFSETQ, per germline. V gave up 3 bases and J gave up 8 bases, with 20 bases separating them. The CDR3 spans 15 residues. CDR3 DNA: TGCGCCAGCAGCTATTGGAGTCGGGATTTTGGAGGCTACACCTTC. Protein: CASSYWSRDFGGYTF.

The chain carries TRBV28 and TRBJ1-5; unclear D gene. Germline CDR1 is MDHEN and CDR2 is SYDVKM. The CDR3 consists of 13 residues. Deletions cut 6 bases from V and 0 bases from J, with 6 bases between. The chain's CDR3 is CASRLDSNQPQHF. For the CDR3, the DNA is TGTGCCAGCAGACTCGATAGCAATCAGCCCCAGCATTTT.

CDR3 sequence: CASSLLARNEQFF. The CDR3 DNA reads as TGTGCCAGCAGCCTCCTAGCAAGGAATGAGCAGTTCTTC. The rearrangement uses TRBV3-1 (or the pseudogene TRBV3-2) and TRBJ2-1; D might be TRBD2 (5 bases). The CDR3 sequence is 13 residues long. Trimming stripped 4 bases from V and 7 bases from J, with 11 bases between. Germline CDR1 reads LGHDT; CDR2 reads YNNKEL (reference sequence).

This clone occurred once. The CDR3 spells CATVNGGRGHEQYF. CDR3 in DNA: TGTGCCACCGTGAATGGGGGGCGCGGCCACGAGCAGTACTTC. The gene calls are TRBV28 and TRBJ2-7; D might be TRBD1 or TRBD2, each matching 6 bases. The V end was cut by 10 bases, the J end by 5 bases, with 21 bases between. The CDR3 is 14 amino acids. Germline CDR1 reads MDHEN; CDR2 reads SYDVKM.

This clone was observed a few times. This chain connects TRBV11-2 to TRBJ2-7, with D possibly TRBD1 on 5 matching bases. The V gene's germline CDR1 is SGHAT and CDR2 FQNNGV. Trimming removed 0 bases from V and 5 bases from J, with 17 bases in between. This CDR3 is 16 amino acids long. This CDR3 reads CASSLEDSPEYHEQYF. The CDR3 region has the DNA TGTGCCAGCAGCTTAGAAGACAGCCCTGAGTACCACGAGCAGTACTTC. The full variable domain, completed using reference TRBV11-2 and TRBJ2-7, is EAGVAQSPRYKIIEKRQSVAFWCNPISGHATLYWYQQILGQGPKLLIQFQNNGVVDDSQLPKDRFSAERLKGVDSTLKIQPAKLEDSAVYLCASSLEDSPEYHEQYFGPGTRLTVT.

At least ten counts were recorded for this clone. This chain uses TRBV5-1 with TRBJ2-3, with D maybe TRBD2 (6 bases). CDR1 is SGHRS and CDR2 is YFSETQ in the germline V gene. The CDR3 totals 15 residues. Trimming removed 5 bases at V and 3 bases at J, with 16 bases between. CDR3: CASSRTGAFTDTQYF. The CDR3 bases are TGCGCCAGCAGTAGAACGGGAGCATTTACAGATACGCAGTATTTT. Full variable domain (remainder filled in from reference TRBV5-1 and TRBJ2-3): KAGVTQTPRYLIKTRGQQVTLSCSPISGHRSVSWYQQTPGQGLQFLFEYFSETQRNKGNFPGRFSGRQFSNSRSEMNVSTLELGDSALYLCASSRTGAFTDTQYFGPGTRLTVL.

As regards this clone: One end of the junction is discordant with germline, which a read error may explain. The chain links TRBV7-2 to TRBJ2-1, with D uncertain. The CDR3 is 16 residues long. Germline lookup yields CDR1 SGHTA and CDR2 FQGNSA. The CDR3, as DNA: TGTGCCAGCAGCTCAGCCGTGGGTGGCTCCTACAAAGAGCAGCTCTTC. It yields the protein CASSSAVGGSYKEQLF.

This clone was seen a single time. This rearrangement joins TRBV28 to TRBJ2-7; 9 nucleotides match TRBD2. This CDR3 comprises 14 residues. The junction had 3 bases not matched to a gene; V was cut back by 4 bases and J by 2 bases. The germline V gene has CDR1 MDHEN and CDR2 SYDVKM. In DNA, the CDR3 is TGTGCCAGCAGTTATAGCGGGAGTACCTACGAGCAGTACTTC. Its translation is CASSYSGSTYEQYF.

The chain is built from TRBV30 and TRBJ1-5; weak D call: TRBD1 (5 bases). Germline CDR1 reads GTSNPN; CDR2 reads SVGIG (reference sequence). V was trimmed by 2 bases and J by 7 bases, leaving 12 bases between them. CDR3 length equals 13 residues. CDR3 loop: CAWSFSGGQPQHF. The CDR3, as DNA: TGTGCCTGGAGTTTTTCGGGGGGACAGCCCCAGCATTTT.

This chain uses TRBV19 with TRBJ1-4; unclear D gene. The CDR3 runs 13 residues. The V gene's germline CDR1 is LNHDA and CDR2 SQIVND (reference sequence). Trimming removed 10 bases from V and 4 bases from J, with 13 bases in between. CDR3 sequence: CATKGRVNEKLFF. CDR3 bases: TGTGCCACCAAAGGAAGGGTTAATGAAAAACTGTTTTTT. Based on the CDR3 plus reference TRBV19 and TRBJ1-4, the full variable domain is DGGITQSPKYLFRKEGQNVTLSCEQNLNHDAMYWYRQDPGQGLRLIYYSQIVNDFQKGDIAEGYSVSREKKESFPLTVTSAQKNPTAFYLCATKGRVNEKLFFGSGTQLSVL.

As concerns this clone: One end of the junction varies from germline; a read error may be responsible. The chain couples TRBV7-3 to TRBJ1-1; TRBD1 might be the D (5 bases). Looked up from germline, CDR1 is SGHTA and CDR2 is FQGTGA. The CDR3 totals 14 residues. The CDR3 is CASSKETVNSEAFF. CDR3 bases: TGTGCCAGCAGCAAAGAGACAGTGAACAGTGAAGCTTTCTTT.

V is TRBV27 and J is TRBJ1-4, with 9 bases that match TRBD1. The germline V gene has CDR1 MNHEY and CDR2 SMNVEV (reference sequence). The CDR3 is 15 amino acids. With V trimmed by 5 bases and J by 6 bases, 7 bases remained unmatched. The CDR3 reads CASSALTGGDEKLFF. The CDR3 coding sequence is TGTGCCAGCAGTGCATTGACAGGGGGTGATGAAAAACTGTTTTTT.

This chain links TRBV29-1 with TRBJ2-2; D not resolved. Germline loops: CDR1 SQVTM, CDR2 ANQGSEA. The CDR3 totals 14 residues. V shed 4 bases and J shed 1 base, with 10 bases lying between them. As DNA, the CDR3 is TGCAGCGTTGCAAACGGATGGAACACCGGGGAGCTGTTTTTT. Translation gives CSVANGWNTGELFF.

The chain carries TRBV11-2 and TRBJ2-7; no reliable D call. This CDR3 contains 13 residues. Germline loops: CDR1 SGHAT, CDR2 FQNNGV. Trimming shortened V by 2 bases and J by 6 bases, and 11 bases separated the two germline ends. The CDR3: CASSLLRSREQYF. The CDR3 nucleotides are TGTGCCAGCAGCTTACTGCGTTCCCGCGAGCAGTACTTC.

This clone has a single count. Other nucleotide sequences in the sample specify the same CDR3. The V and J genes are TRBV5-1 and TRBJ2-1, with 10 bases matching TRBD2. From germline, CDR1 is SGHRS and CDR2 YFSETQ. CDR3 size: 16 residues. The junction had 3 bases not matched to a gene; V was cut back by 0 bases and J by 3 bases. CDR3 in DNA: TGCGCCAGCAGCTTGGACGCTAGCGGGAGCTACAATGAGCAGTTCTTC. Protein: CASSLDASGSYNEQFF. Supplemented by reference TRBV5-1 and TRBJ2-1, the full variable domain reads KAGVTQTPRYLIKTRGQQVTLSCSPISGHRSVSWYQQTPGQGLQFLFEYFSETQRNKGNFPGRFSGRQFSNSRSEMNVSTLELGDSALYLCASSLDASGSYNEQFFGPGTRLTVL.

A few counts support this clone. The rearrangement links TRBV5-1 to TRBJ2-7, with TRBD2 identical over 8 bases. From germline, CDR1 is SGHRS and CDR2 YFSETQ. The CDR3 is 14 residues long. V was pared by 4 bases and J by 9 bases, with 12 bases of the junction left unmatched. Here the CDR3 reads CASSPTSGSGGQYF. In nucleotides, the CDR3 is TGCGCCAGCAGCCCTACTAGCGGTTCAGGTGGGCAGTACTTC.

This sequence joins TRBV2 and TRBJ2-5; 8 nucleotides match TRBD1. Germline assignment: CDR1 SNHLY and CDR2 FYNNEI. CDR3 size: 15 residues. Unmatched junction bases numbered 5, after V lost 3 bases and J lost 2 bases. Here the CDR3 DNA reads TGTGCCAGCAGTGACTGGACAGGGCCTCAAGAGACCCAGTACTTC. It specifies CASSDWTGPQETQYF.

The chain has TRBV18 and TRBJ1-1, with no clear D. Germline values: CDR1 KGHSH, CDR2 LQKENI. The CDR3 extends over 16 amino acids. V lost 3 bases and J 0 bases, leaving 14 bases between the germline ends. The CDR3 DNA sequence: TGTGCCAGCTCACCTCGCTTAATCAGGTTGAACACTGAAGCTTTCTTT. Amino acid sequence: CASSPRLIRLNTEAFF.

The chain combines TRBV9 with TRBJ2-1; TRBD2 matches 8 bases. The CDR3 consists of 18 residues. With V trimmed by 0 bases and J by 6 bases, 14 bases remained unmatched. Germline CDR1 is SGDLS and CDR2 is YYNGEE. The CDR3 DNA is TGTGCCAGCAGCGTAGCGCCCGGGCTTAGACTAGCGTCCAATGAGCAGTTCTTC. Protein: CASSVAPGLRLASNEQFF.

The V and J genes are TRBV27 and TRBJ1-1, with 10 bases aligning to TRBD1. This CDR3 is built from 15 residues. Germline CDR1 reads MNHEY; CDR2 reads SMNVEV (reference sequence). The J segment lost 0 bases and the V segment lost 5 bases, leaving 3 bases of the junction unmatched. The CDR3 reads CASSHGTGVNTEAFF. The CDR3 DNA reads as TGTGCCAGCAGTCATGGGACAGGGGTGAACACTGAAGCTTTCTTT.

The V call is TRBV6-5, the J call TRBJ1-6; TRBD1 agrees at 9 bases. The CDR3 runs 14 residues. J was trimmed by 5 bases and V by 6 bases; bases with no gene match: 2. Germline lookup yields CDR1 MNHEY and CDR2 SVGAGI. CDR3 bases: TGTGCCAGCAGCCGGGACAGGGATAATTCACCCCTCCACTTT. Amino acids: CASSRDRDNSPLHF.

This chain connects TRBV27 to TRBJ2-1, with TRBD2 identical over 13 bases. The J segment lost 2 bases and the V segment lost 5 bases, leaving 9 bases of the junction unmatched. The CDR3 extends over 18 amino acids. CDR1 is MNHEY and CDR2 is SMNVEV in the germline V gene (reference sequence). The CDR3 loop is CASSPLRTSGSPYNEQFF. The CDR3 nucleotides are TGTGCCAGCAGTCCCCTCAGGACTAGCGGGAGCCCCTACAATGAGCAGTTCTTC.

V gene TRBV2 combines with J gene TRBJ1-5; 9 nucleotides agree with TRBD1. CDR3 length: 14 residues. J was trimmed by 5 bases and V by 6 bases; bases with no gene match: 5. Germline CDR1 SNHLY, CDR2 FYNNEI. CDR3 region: CASRDRGVYQPQHF. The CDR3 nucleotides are TGTGCCAGCAGGGACAGGGGAGTATATCAGCCCCAGCATTTT.

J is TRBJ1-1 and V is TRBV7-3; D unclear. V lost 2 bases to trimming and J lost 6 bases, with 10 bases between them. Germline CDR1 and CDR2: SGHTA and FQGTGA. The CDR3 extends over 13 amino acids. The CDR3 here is CASSLGHLSEAFF. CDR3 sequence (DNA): TGTGCCAGCAGCTTAGGGCACCTTTCTGAAGCTTTCTTT.